Listed below are T cell receptor beta chains from one sample, sequenced in a study of T cell changes during pregnancy in multiple sclerosis. Assay: immunoSEQ multiplex PCR; the TCRdb copy retains only in-frame clones and omits some. Among tens of thousands of clones listed, 80% to 95% were seen once. The material was CD4+ T cells from peripheral blood mononuclear cells, obtained in the second trimester of pregnancy. The receptor set was obtained from a female donor with multiple sclerosis, enrolled in a pregnancy study. Both conserved end residues are part of each CDR3. Each record gives: clone size, V gene, J gene, D gene, CDR3 DNA, CDR3 protein. The D gene is left open where the match is weak. Clone size is stated in some rows and not others, as once, few, many or a class when expanded.

NA	TRBV6-1	TRBJ2-7	TRBD2	TGTGCCAGCAGGACTAGCGGACCCTACGAGCAGTACTTC	CASRTSGPYEQYF
few	TRBV2	TRBJ2-5	TRBD1	TGTGCCAGCACTTGGGACAGGGGGTCGGAAGAGACCCAGTACTTC	CASTWDRGSEETQYF
NA	TRBV9	TRBJ2-5	NA	TGTGCCAGCAGCCCTTTCCCCGAATTCGGAGAGACCCAGTACTTC	CASSPFPEFGETQYF
NA	TRBV2	TRBJ2-1	NA	TGTGCCAGCAGTGAAGCGGTGACAGAGTACAATGAGCAGTTCTTC	CASSEAVTEYNEQFF
NA	TRBV5-1	TRBJ2-1	TRBD2	TGCGCCAGCAGCTTGGCACCGGGACTAGCGGGAGGGCCAAATGAGCAGTTCTTC	CASSLAPGLAGGPNEQFF
NA	TRBV6-4	TRBJ2-7	NA	TGTGCCACCCTGAGGAAAGGGGGCTACGAGCAGTACTTC	CATLRKGGYEQYF
NA	TRBV19	TRBJ2-1	TRBD2	TGTGCCAGTAGTATAGTAGGTCATTTTCTCCGCGGGAGGTCCTACAATGAGCAGTTCTTC	CASSIVGHFLRGRSYNEQFF
NA	TRBV19	TRBJ2-5	NA	TGTGCCAGTAGTATTACGGGAGTTGGCCAAGAGACCCAGTACTTC	CASSITGVGQETQYF
NA	TRBV30	TRBJ1-1	TRBD1	TGTGCCTGGAGTCAGGGGGACACTGAAGCTTTCTTT	CAWSQGDTEAFF
few	TRBV28	TRBJ1-2	NA	TGTGCCAGCAGTCCATCAGGGGCATACTATGGCTACACCTTC	CASSPSGAYYGYTF
NA	TRBV7-3	TRBJ2-5	TRBD1	TGTGCCAGCAGCTTGACAGGGAAAGAGACCCAGTACTTC	CASSLTGKETQYF
NA	TRBV28	TRBJ2-7	NA	TGTGCCAGCAACAGGCCCGAACGATACGAGCAGTACTTC	CASNRPERYEQYF
NA	TRBV9	TRBJ1-1	TRBD1	TGTGCCAGCAGCGTAGATTCAGGGGGGAACACTGAAGCTTTCTTT	CASSVDSGGNTEAFF
NA	TRBV7-2	TRBJ2-5	NA	TGTGCCAGCAGCTTTAGGCGGAAGTACCAAGAGACCCAGTACTTC	CASSFRRKYQETQYF
NA	TRBV30	TRBJ1-6	TRBD1	TGTGCCTGGAGTAGACAGGGCAATAATTCACCCCTCCACTTT	CAWSRQGNNSPLHF
NA	TRBV6-6	TRBJ2-2	NA	TGTGCCAGCAGGACTTACGTCCAAGCTACCGGGGAGCTGTTTTTT	CASRTYVQATGELFF
NA	TRBV6-4	TRBJ2-7	NA	TGTGCCAGCAGTCACACAAACCTGCGGGGCCCCTACGAGCAGTACTTC	CASSHTNLRGPYEQYF
NA	TRBV30	TRBJ2-4	NA	TGTGCCTTCAGCGGACTAGCCAAAAACATTCAGTACTTC	CAFSGLAKNIQYF
NA	TRBV6-5	TRBJ2-5	NA	TGTGCCAGCAGCGTACAGGGAGAGACCCAGTACTTC	CASSVQGETQYF
NA	TRBV2	TRBJ1-6	TRBD1	TGTGCCAGCAGTGACGTGGGGGACAGGGGCAAATATAATTCACCCCTCCACTTT	CASSDVGDRGKYNSPLHF
NA	TRBV9	TRBJ2-7	TRBD2	TGTGCCAGCAGCTTCACCGGGACTAGGGGAGACGAGCAGTACTTC	CASSFTGTRGDEQYF
NA	TRBV5-1	TRBJ1-1	NA	TGCGCCAGCAGCTTGGGTAGCCTTGACACTGAAGCTTTCTTT	CASSLGSLDTEAFF
NA	TRBV6-6	TRBJ1-2	TRBD1	TGTGCCAGCAATACCTTACGGGACAGCTATGGCTACACCTTC	CASNTLRDSYGYTF
NA	TRBV5-1	TRBJ1-1	TRBD1	TGCGCCAGCACTGGACAGGGATTGACTGAAGCTTTCTTT	CASTGQGLTEAFF
once	TRBV5-5	TRBJ1-1	NA	TGTGCCAGCAGCCTCGGACACGCGAACACTGAAGCTTTCTTT	CASSLGHANTEAFF
NA	TRBV5-4	TRBJ2-1	NA	TGTGCCAGCAACGATGACTCAAATGAGCAGTTCTTC	CASNDDSNEQFF
NA	TRBV5-6	TRBJ1-1	TRBD1	TGTGCCAGCAGCTTCGGGACAGTGAACACTGAAGCTTTCTTT	CASSFGTVNTEAFF
NA	TRBV25-1	TRBJ1-6	TRBD1	TGTGCCAGCAGGGAGACCCTAACAGGGGATAATTCACCCCTCCACTTT	CASRETLTGDNSPLHF
NA	TRBV6-6	TRBJ1-6	NA	TGTGCCAGCACTCCCGCGGGGGAAACTAATTCACCCCTCCACTTT	CASTPAGETNSPLHF
NA	TRBV5-1	TRBJ1-2	TRBD1	TGCGCCAGCAGCTTGTTATCAGGGGGCGGCTACACCTTC	CASSLLSGGGYTF
NA	TRBV29-1	TRBJ2-2	NA	TGCAGCGTTGAAGATCGGAGGTTCGCGAACACCGGGGAGCTGTTTTTT	CSVEDRRFANTGELFF
NA	TRBV6-1	TRBJ1-1	NA	TGTGCCAGCTCCATATCAACAGGGCCCGGTGAAGCTTTCTTT	CASSISTGPGEAFF
NA	TRBV7-2	TRBJ1-2	TRBD1	TGTGCCAGCAACAAACAGGGGGCTGGCTACACCTTC	CASNKQGAGYTF
NA	TRBV18	TRBJ1-4	NA	TGTGCCAGCTCACCACAGACAGTTGTTAACGAAAAACTGTTTTTT	CASSPQTVVNEKLFF
once	TRBV9	TRBJ1-1	NA	TGTGCCAGCAGTACAGGGCCGAACACTGAAGCTTTCTTT	CASSTGPNTEAFF
NA	TRBV11-2	TRBJ1-1	NA	TGTGCCAGCAGCTTGGCAGGGAGGCGCACTGAAGCTTTCTTT	CASSLAGRRTEAFF
NA	TRBV19	TRBJ1-6	TRBD1	TGTGCCAGTATTGCTCCCGGGACAGGCGTTAATTCACCCCTCCACTTT	CASIAPGTGVNSPLHF
NA	TRBV5-1	TRBJ2-7	TRBD2	TGCGCCAGCAGCTCCGGGACTAGCGGGTTCTCCGAGCAGTACTTC	CASSSGTSGFSEQYF
once	TRBV7-2	TRBJ2-3	TRBD1	TGTGCCAGCAGCTTAGGAGACAGGGGCAAGACAGATACGCAGTATTTT	CASSLGDRGKTDTQYF
NA	TRBV5-1	TRBJ1-1	NA	TGCGCCAGCAGCTTGGAGGGTGAGGGCAGAGCTTTCTTT	CASSLEGEGRAFF
NA	TRBV27	TRBJ1-2	NA	TGTGCCAGCAGCTATAGACAGGATGTTTTGTATGGCTACACCTTC	CASSYRQDVLYGYTF
NA	TRBV11-2	TRBJ2-5	NA	TGTGCCAGCAGCTTATCTCTCGGTGGTAGCCGGCAAGAGACCCAGTACTTC	CASSLSLGGSRQETQYF
NA	TRBV7-2	TRBJ2-1	NA	TGTGCCAGCAGCTTAACTTCCCACAATGAGCAGTTCTTC	CASSLTSHNEQFF
NA	TRBV28	TRBJ1-1	NA	TGTGCCGCCACCAAAACGAGCGGGAAGCGGGGGGACACTGAAGCTTTCTTT	CAATKTSGKRGDTEAFF
once	TRBV10-3	TRBJ2-3	NA	TGTGCCATCAGTGAGTCAGGCGGGATCACAGATACGCAGTATTTT	CAISESGGITDTQYF
NA	TRBV7-7	TRBJ2-1	TRBD1	TGTGCCAGCAGCCCCCGGGGGGGGACAGGGGGTCGGGTCGATGAGCAGTTCTTC	CASSPRGGTGGRVDEQFF
NA	TRBV5-1	TRBJ2-1	NA	TGCGCCAGCAGCTCAACACCCGGGACTTTAGGGGACAATGAGCAGTTCTTC	CASSSTPGTLGDNEQFF
NA	TRBV27	TRBJ2-1	NA	TGTGCCAGCAGCCAGGTCGGGGGTGAGCAGTTCTTC	CASSQVGGEQFF
NA	TRBV27	TRBJ1-6	NA	TGTGCCAGCAGTTATCGGCAGGCAAATTCACCCCTCCACTTT	CASSYRQANSPLHF
NA	TRBV28	TRBJ2-1	NA	TGTGCCAGCAGTTTCGGGGGTCTGATCGGATCCTACAATGAGCAGTTCTTC	CASSFGGLIGSYNEQFF
once	TRBV5-6	TRBJ1-2	TRBD1	TGTGCCAGCATCGGTCGGACAGGGGGCCGCGGCTACACCTTC	CASIGRTGGRGYTF
NA	TRBV6-1	TRBJ1-3	NA	TGTGCCAGCAGTGAGGGCAAAATCTCTGGAAACACCATATATTTT	CASSEGKISGNTIYF
once	TRBV9	TRBJ2-3	NA	TGTGCCAGCAGCAGGGGGGGGGCAGATACGCAGTATTTT	CASSRGGADTQYF
NA	TRBV15	TRBJ2-7	TRBD2	TGTGCCACCACTGAGGGACTAGCGGGAATCGAGCAGTACTTC	CATTEGLAGIEQYF
NA	TRBV7-9	TRBJ2-5	TRBD2	TGTGCCAGCAGCTTTAGCGGGGAGACCCAGTACTTC	CASSFSGETQYF
NA	TRBV30	TRBJ1-2	NA	TGTGCCTGGAGTGTACAGGGCTATGGCTACACCTTC	CAWSVQGYGYTF
NA	TRBV5-1	TRBJ1-3	TRBD1	TGCGCCAGCAGCTTGGGCGGATGGGACAGTGGAAACACCATATATTTT	CASSLGGWDSGNTIYF
NA	TRBV29-1	TRBJ2-3	NA	TGCAGCGTAACCGCGGGCGTGAACACAGATACGCAGTATTTT	CSVTAGVNTDTQYF
NA	TRBV28	TRBJ1-4	NA	TGTGCCAGTGGACAGTCTGCAACTAATGAAAAACTGTTTTTT	CASGQSATNEKLFF
NA	TRBV10-3	TRBJ1-2	NA	TGTGCCATCAGTGAGTCGAGTAGCGGCTACACCTTC	CAISESSSGYTF